This is a list of T cell receptor beta chains from one sample in a study of identical twins. TCRdb analysed the 5' RACE reads with MiXCR anew, one entry per CDR3 protein. The sample carries approximately 1.8 million distinct CDR3 sequences, more than 30% recorded once. Material: cord blood. The receptors here all came from a newborn girl in good health. Both conserved end residues are part of each CDR3. Fields, in order: J gene, D gene, CDR3 length, V gene, clone size, CDR3 DNA, CDR3 protein. D genes are given only for firm matches. Only part of the rows carry a size: once, few, many, or a class if the clone is expanded.

TRBJ1-5	NA	14	TRBV12-3/TRBV12-4	few	TGTGCCAGTAGATTAAGCAGAATCAATCAGCCCCAGCATTTT	CASRLSRINQPQHF
TRBJ2-3	TRBD2	15	TRBV6-1	once	TGTGCCAGCCGGTTAGGGGCGGGGGGTCGGGATACGCAGTATTTT	CASRLGAGGRDTQYF
TRBJ2-2	TRBD1	15	TRBV24-1	few	TGTGCCACCAGTGACCCCGGACAGGGAACCGGGGAGCTGTTTTTT	CATSDPGQGTGELFF
TRBJ2-1	NA	19	TRBV11-3	NA	TGTGCCAGCAGCTTTGGGCTGGGGGCCAGGCGGATAGGGAACAATGAGCAGTTCTTC	CASSFGLGARRIGNNEQFF
TRBJ2-1	NA	11	TRBV28	few	TGTGCCACCCGACGGTGGAATGAGCAGTTCTTC	CATRRWNEQFF
TRBJ1-5	NA	15	TRBV6-1	few	TGTGCCAGCAGGAGGAAACGGGACGGCAATCAGCCCCAGCATTTT	CASRRKRDGNQPQHF
TRBJ2-5	NA	15	TRBV20-1	few	TGCAGTGCTAGAGATGGGGGAGGCTCCCAAGAGACCCAGTACTTC	CSARDGGGSQETQYF
TRBJ2-3	NA	15	TRBV5-1	NA	TGCGCCAGCCGTCACCGGGACCTTGACACAGATACGCAGTATTTT	CASRHRDLDTDTQYF
TRBJ2-7	TRBD2	16	TRBV20-1	NA	TGCAGTGCTAGAGTCCCCCGGACTAGCGCGTACAATGAGCAGTACTTC	CSARVPRTSAYNEQYF
TRBJ1-6	TRBD1	15	TRBV20-1	NA	TGCAGTGCCTCAACCGGGACAGGGGTAAATTCACCCCTCCACTTT	CSASTGTGVNSPLHF
TRBJ2-1	NA	11	TRBV20-1	few	TGCAGTGCTAGCAGGGTCCATGAGCAGTTCTTC	CSASRVHEQFF
TRBJ2-7	NA	14	TRBV9	few	TGTGCCAGCAGCGTAGAGGTTGCGGCCTACGAGCAGTACTTC	CASSVEVAAYEQYF
TRBJ1-2	NA	14	TRBV27	few	TGTGCCAGCAGTCAAGCCCACAAGAGGGGTGGCTACACCTTC	CASSQAHKRGGYTF
TRBJ1-2	NA	15	TRBV4-1	NA	TGCGCCAGCAGCCGGCAGTGGTACTCTAACTATGGCTACACCTTC	CASSRQWYSNYGYTF
TRBJ2-5	NA	12	TRBV27	NA	TGTGCCAGCAGGGTCCCGACAGGGACCCAGTACTTC	CASRVPTGTQYF
TRBJ1-5	NA	17	TRBV20-1	NA	TGCAGTGCTAGCCGGGACATCACAATTCCTAGCAATCAGCCCCAGCATTTT	CSASRDITIPSNQPQHF
TRBJ2-5	TRBD1	16	TRBV5-1	NA	TGCGCCAGCAGCTCGGGGACAGGGGGGGGTCAAGAGACCCAGTACTTC	CASSSGTGGGQETQYF
TRBJ2-1	TRBD1	14	TRBV20-1	NA	TGCAGTGCCGAGCCGTGGACAGGGCTGGATGAGCAGTTCTTC	CSAEPWTGLDEQFF
TRBJ1-5	NA	13	TRBV20-1	NA	TGCAGTGCTAGGCTGCAGGGTAATCAGCCCCAGCATTTT	CSARLQGNQPQHF
TRBJ2-7	TRBD2	14	TRBV20-1	once	TGCAGTGGCTTACTAGCGGGAGGGCCCAATGAGCAGTACTTC	CSGLLAGGPNEQYF
TRBJ1-1	NA	13	TRBV20-1	NA	TGCAGTGCTAGAGATTCACCAGGGCGCGAAGCTTTCTTT	CSARDSPGREAFF
TRBJ2-7	NA	14	TRBV4-1	NA	TGCGCCAGCAGCCAAGTTAGGGGGTTCTACGAGCAGTACTTC	CASSQVRGFYEQYF
TRBJ2-1	TRBD1	15	TRBV28	NA	TGTGCCAGCAGTCGAACGGACAGGGTTTACAATGAGCAGTTCTTC	CASSRTDRVYNEQFF
TRBJ2-5	NA	15	TRBV21-1	NA	TGTGCCAGCAGCAAAGGTGCGGGTAGCCAAGAGACCCAGTACTTC	CASSKGAGSQETQYF
TRBJ2-7	NA	14	TRBV20-1	few	TGCAGTGCTAGAGGGTGGGGCTCTCCCTACGAGCAGTACTTC	CSARGWGSPYEQYF